These T cell receptor beta chains were read from a single sample in a study of blood T cell repertoires in COVID-19. The table came from immunoSEQ multiplex PCR; TCRdb's copy has only in-frame clones and leaves some out. The table lists 250,000 to 300,000 clones, roughly nine tenths of them singletons, with 3.6% in the top ten. The material sequenced was peripheral blood. Receptor source: a man aged 18-30 years with active or convalescent COVID-19. Each CDR3 is given with its conserved first and last residue. Fields, in order: D gene, clone size, CDR3 length, V gene, J gene, CDR3 DNA, CDR3 protein. The D gene is left open where the match is weak. Some rows mark clone size as missing; the rest say once, few, many or name a class of expanded clone.

d_call: -
clone_size: -
cdr3_length: 13
v_call: TRBV4-3
j_call: TRBJ2-1
cdr3_nt: TGCGCCAGCAGCCAAGGAGCCTACAATGAGCAGTTCTTC
cdr3_aa: CASSQGAYNEQFF

d_call: TRBD1
clone_size: few
cdr3_length: 19
v_call: TRBV6-6
j_call: TRBJ1-1
cdr3_nt: TGTGCCAGCAGTCCTATCGAAGTAGCTTGGGACAGGGTCAACACTGAAGCTTTCTTT
cdr3_aa: CASSPIEVAWDRVNTEAFF

d_call: TRBD2
clone_size: -
cdr3_length: 12
v_call: TRBV5-4
j_call: TRBJ2-7
cdr3_nt: TGTGCCAGCAGCACGGAGACTAGCCGTGGGTACTTC
cdr3_aa: CASSTETSRGYF

d_call: TRBD2
clone_size: -
cdr3_length: 13
v_call: TRBV3-1/TRBV3-2
j_call: TRBJ2-7
cdr3_nt: TGTGCCAGCTCCCTCCGGGGGGCCTACGAGCAGTACTTC
cdr3_aa: CASSLRGAYEQYF

d_call: -
clone_size: -
cdr3_length: 14
v_call: TRBV28
j_call: TRBJ2-2
cdr3_nt: TGTGCCAGCAGCAGCGGACAGTTCACCGGGGAGCTGTTTTTT
cdr3_aa: CASSSGQFTGELFF

d_call: -
clone_size: -
cdr3_length: 13
v_call: TRBV12-3/TRBV12-4
j_call: TRBJ1-2
cdr3_nt: TGTGCCAGCAGCCTTACACGGGACTATGGCTACACCTTC
cdr3_aa: CASSLTRDYGYTF

d_call: TRBD2
clone_size: -
cdr3_length: 15
v_call: TRBV9
j_call: TRBJ2-1
cdr3_nt: TGTGCCAGCAGCGTAGGACTAGCGGGGTACAATGAGCAGTTCTTC
cdr3_aa: CASSVGLAGYNEQFF

d_call: -
clone_size: -
cdr3_length: 15
v_call: TRBV24-1
j_call: TRBJ2-7
cdr3_nt: TGTGCCACCAGTGATTCGGAGGCGGATCCCTACGAGCAGTACTTC
cdr3_aa: CATSDSEADPYEQYF

d_call: -
clone_size: -
cdr3_length: 17
v_call: TRBV28
j_call: TRBJ1-3
cdr3_nt: TGTGCCAGCAGTGCCCTAGTGATTGGAGGTCCTGGAAACACCATATATTTT
cdr3_aa: CASSALVIGGPGNTIYF

d_call: -
clone_size: -
cdr3_length: 11
v_call: TRBV20-1
j_call: TRBJ1-1
cdr3_nt: TGCAGTGCTAGAGCCCTTACTGAAGCTTTCTTT
cdr3_aa: CSARALTEAFF

d_call: TRBD2
clone_size: -
cdr3_length: 16
v_call: TRBV11-3
j_call: TRBJ2-1
cdr3_nt: TGTGCCAGCAGCGCCGCCGGGGGTAGCGGGAGCGATGAGCAGTTCTTC
cdr3_aa: CASSAAGGSGSDEQFF

d_call: -
clone_size: -
cdr3_length: 16
v_call: TRBV4-1
j_call: TRBJ2-7
cdr3_nt: TGCGCCAGCAGCCAAGTGCCAGGACAGAGCTCCTACGAGCAGTACTTC
cdr3_aa: CASSQVPGQSSYEQYF

d_call: TRBD1
clone_size: -
cdr3_length: 15
v_call: TRBV14
j_call: TRBJ2-1
cdr3_nt: TGTGCCAGCAGCCAGCCGGGACAGGGGCGTGATGAGCAGTTCTTC
cdr3_aa: CASSQPGQGRDEQFF

d_call: TRBD1
clone_size: few
cdr3_length: 16
v_call: TRBV16
j_call: TRBJ1-1
cdr3_nt: TGTGCCAGCAGCCAATCTGGGGACAGGGCCCACACTGAAGCTTTCTTT
cdr3_aa: CASSQSGDRAHTEAFF

d_call: -
clone_size: -
cdr3_length: 14
v_call: TRBV19
j_call: TRBJ2-7
cdr3_nt: TGTGCCAGTAGTATACGGGGGAATAACTACGAGCAGTACTTC
cdr3_aa: CASSIRGNNYEQYF

d_call: -
clone_size: -
cdr3_length: 17
v_call: TRBV28
j_call: TRBJ1-1
cdr3_nt: TGTGCCAGCAGTTTGCGGACCGAGGGTTATATCGACACTGAAGCTTTCTTT
cdr3_aa: CASSLRTEGYIDTEAFF

d_call: TRBD2
clone_size: -
cdr3_length: 17
v_call: TRBV7-9
j_call: TRBJ2-3
cdr3_nt: TGTGCCAGCAGCTTAGCAAGTGCGGGAGGAAGGGCAGATACGCAGTATTTT
cdr3_aa: CASSLASAGGRADTQYF

d_call: -
clone_size: -
cdr3_length: 12
v_call: TRBV10-3
j_call: TRBJ2-3
cdr3_nt: TGTGCCGTCCGCGGGGAAATTGATACGCAGTATTTT
cdr3_aa: CAVRGEIDTQYF

d_call: TRBD1
clone_size: -
cdr3_length: 13
v_call: TRBV2
j_call: TRBJ2-3
cdr3_nt: TGTGCCAAAACAGGGGAACGGGCAGATACGCAGTATTTT
cdr3_aa: CAKTGERADTQYF

d_call: TRBD1
clone_size: -
cdr3_length: 16
v_call: TRBV19
j_call: TRBJ1-5
cdr3_nt: TGTGCCACCTTTCCGGGACAGGGACATGGAAATCAGCCCCAGCATTTT
cdr3_aa: CATFPGQGHGNQPQHF

d_call: TRBD1
clone_size: -
cdr3_length: 14
v_call: TRBV7-9
j_call: TRBJ1-6
cdr3_nt: TGTGCCAGCAGCCCGACAGGGGGGAATTCACCCCTCCACTTT
cdr3_aa: CASSPTGGNSPLHF

d_call: TRBD1
clone_size: -
cdr3_length: 13
v_call: TRBV6-5
j_call: TRBJ1-2
cdr3_nt: TGTGCCAGCAGCCAACGAGGGGGCGCGGGCTACACCTTC
cdr3_aa: CASSQRGGAGYTF

d_call: -
clone_size: -
cdr3_length: 16
v_call: TRBV9
j_call: TRBJ1-1
cdr3_nt: TGTGCCACCCCAAGGCGGTGGGCGGGTTCCAACACTGAAGCTTTCTTT
cdr3_aa: CATPRRWAGSNTEAFF

d_call: TRBD1
clone_size: -
cdr3_length: 16
v_call: TRBV6-6
j_call: TRBJ1-1
cdr3_nt: TGTGCCAGCAGTTCACAGGGGGCACTTCGGGTCACTGAAGCTTTCTTT
cdr3_aa: CASSSQGALRVTEAFF

d_call: -
clone_size: -
cdr3_length: 14
v_call: TRBV6-2/TRBV6-3
j_call: TRBJ1-3
cdr3_nt: TGTGCCAGCAGTCGGACTGCCACGGGAAACACCATATATTTT
cdr3_aa: CASSRTATGNTIYF

d_call: -
clone_size: -
cdr3_length: 15
v_call: TRBV6-2/TRBV6-3
j_call: TRBJ2-1
cdr3_nt: TGTGCCAGCAGTTTCGGACAGATTTCCTACAATGAGCAGTTCTTC
cdr3_aa: CASSFGQISYNEQFF

d_call: -
clone_size: -
cdr3_length: 12
v_call: TRBV5-1
j_call: TRBJ2-5
cdr3_nt: TGCGCCAGCAGGGAGCAGGGGGAGACCCAGTACTTC
cdr3_aa: CASREQGETQYF

d_call: -
clone_size: -
cdr3_length: 16
v_call: TRBV6-5
j_call: TRBJ2-7
cdr3_nt: TGTGCCAGCAGTTACTTGTCGGGGGTGGGCCTATACGAGCAGTACTTC
cdr3_aa: CASSYLSGVGLYEQYF

d_call: -
clone_size: -
cdr3_length: 14
v_call: TRBV7-3
j_call: TRBJ2-7
cdr3_nt: TGTGCCAGCAGCTTTAAAGGGGTCGTGGACGAGCAGTACTTC
cdr3_aa: CASSFKGVVDEQYF

d_call: -
clone_size: -
cdr3_length: 14
v_call: TRBV6-5
j_call: TRBJ1-2
cdr3_nt: TGTGCCAGCAGTCGGACTCTTCAAGCGAGTGGCTACACCTTC
cdr3_aa: CASSRTLQASGYTF

d_call: TRBD1
clone_size: -
cdr3_length: 12
v_call: TRBV29-1
j_call: TRBJ2-3
cdr3_nt: TGCAGCCACGACAGGGGGGGAGATACGCAGTATTTT
cdr3_aa: CSHDRGGDTQYF

d_call: -
clone_size: medium-sized
cdr3_length: 15
v_call: TRBV11-2
j_call: TRBJ1-3
cdr3_nt: TGTGCCAGCAGCTTAGGCGCAAATTCTGGAAACACCATATATTTT
cdr3_aa: CASSLGANSGNTIYF

d_call: TRBD2
clone_size: -
cdr3_length: 19
v_call: TRBV28
j_call: TRBJ2-5
cdr3_nt: TGTGCCAGCAGTGCCACCCCCTACCTAGCGGGGGGGATTCTTGAGACCCAGTACTTC
cdr3_aa: CASSATPYLAGGILETQYF

d_call: -
clone_size: once
cdr3_length: 15
v_call: TRBV6-4
j_call: TRBJ1-6
cdr3_nt: TGTGCCAGCAGTGGATTCACAGGCGGGGTTTCACCCCTCCACTTT
cdr3_aa: CASSGFTGGVSPLHF

d_call: -
clone_size: -
cdr3_length: 10
v_call: TRBV2
j_call: TRBJ1-1
cdr3_nt: TGTGCCAGTCAACAGGGTGAAGCTTTCTTT
cdr3_aa: CASQQGEAFF

d_call: -
clone_size: -
cdr3_length: 14
v_call: TRBV5-1
j_call: TRBJ1-4
cdr3_nt: TGCGCCAGCAGACTGACAGCCTTAACTGAAAAACTGTTTTTT
cdr3_aa: CASRLTALTEKLFF

d_call: -
clone_size: -
cdr3_length: 16
v_call: TRBV24-1
j_call: TRBJ1-2
cdr3_nt: TGTGCCACCAGTGACCCACAGCAGGGTGCTAACTATGGCTACACCTTC
cdr3_aa: CATSDPQQGANYGYTF

d_call: -
clone_size: -
cdr3_length: 13
v_call: TRBV5-1
j_call: TRBJ2-3
cdr3_nt: TGCGCCAGCACCCACGCCTACTCAGATACGCAGTATTTT
cdr3_aa: CASTHAYSDTQYF

d_call: TRBD1
clone_size: -
cdr3_length: 12
v_call: TRBV24-1
j_call: TRBJ2-1
cdr3_nt: TGTGCCACCAGTGACCAGGACAGGTCTGCGTTCTTC
cdr3_aa: CATSDQDRSAFF

d_call: -
clone_size: -
cdr3_length: 15
v_call: TRBV6-5
j_call: TRBJ1-5
cdr3_nt: TGTGCCAGCAGGTTTACAGTTAATAGCAATCAGCCCCAGCATTTT
cdr3_aa: CASRFTVNSNQPQHF

d_call: -
clone_size: many
cdr3_length: 13
v_call: TRBV6-4
j_call: TRBJ1-6
cdr3_nt: TGTGCCAGCAGTGAAGGGGATAATTCACCCCTCCACTTT
cdr3_aa: CASSEGDNSPLHF

d_call: -
clone_size: -
cdr3_length: 13
v_call: TRBV11-3
j_call: TRBJ1-4
cdr3_nt: TGTGCCAGCAGCTCCTCAACTAATGAAAAACTGTTTTTT
cdr3_aa: CASSSSTNEKLFF

d_call: TRBD1
clone_size: -
cdr3_length: 16
v_call: TRBV30
j_call: TRBJ1-5
cdr3_nt: TGTGCCTGGAGTGTACCCGGGGACAGGGGGAATCAGCCCCAGCATTTT
cdr3_aa: CAWSVPGDRGNQPQHF

d_call: -
clone_size: -
cdr3_length: 15
v_call: TRBV9
j_call: TRBJ2-1
cdr3_nt: TGTGCCAGCAACCCCCGCGGGGCGGGGATGAATGAGCAGTTCTTC
cdr3_aa: CASNPRGAGMNEQFF

d_call: TRBD2
clone_size: -
cdr3_length: 13
v_call: TRBV6-1
j_call: TRBJ2-3
cdr3_nt: TGTGCCAGCAGAGAAGAACTAGCGGATACGCAGTATTTT
cdr3_aa: CASREELADTQYF

d_call: -
clone_size: -
cdr3_length: 14
v_call: TRBV11-2
j_call: TRBJ2-3
cdr3_nt: TGTGCCAGCAGCTTAGCTATTAGCTCCGGTACGCAGTATTTT
cdr3_aa: CASSLAISSGTQYF

d_call: -
clone_size: -
cdr3_length: 16
v_call: TRBV7-9
j_call: TRBJ1-2
cdr3_nt: TGTGCCAGCAGCCAACCCCAAGGAGGAATTAACTATGGCTACACCTTC
cdr3_aa: CASSQPQGGINYGYTF

d_call: -
clone_size: -
cdr3_length: 13
v_call: TRBV15
j_call: TRBJ2-5
cdr3_nt: TGTGCCACCAGCGGCACAGGGAAAGAGACCCAGTACTTC
cdr3_aa: CATSGTGKETQYF

d_call: -
clone_size: -
cdr3_length: 12
v_call: TRBV19
j_call: TRBJ2-7
cdr3_nt: TGTGCCAGTAGTACCCAGGGCTACGAGCAGTACTTC
cdr3_aa: CASSTQGYEQYF

d_call: -
clone_size: -
cdr3_length: 13
v_call: TRBV7-3
j_call: TRBJ1-6
cdr3_nt: TGTGCCAGCAGCTCCCTCTTCAATTCACCCCTCCACTTT
cdr3_aa: CASSSLFNSPLHF

d_call: -
clone_size: -
cdr3_length: 14
v_call: TRBV27
j_call: TRBJ1-2
cdr3_nt: TGTGCCAGCAGTTTACGGTCTGACTCCTATGGCTACACCTTC
cdr3_aa: CASSLRSDSYGYTF

d_call: -
clone_size: once
cdr3_length: 14
v_call: TRBV28
j_call: TRBJ2-2
cdr3_nt: TGTGCCAGCATTCAGGGTTCGGCCACCGGGGAGCTGTTTTTT
cdr3_aa: CASIQGSATGELFF